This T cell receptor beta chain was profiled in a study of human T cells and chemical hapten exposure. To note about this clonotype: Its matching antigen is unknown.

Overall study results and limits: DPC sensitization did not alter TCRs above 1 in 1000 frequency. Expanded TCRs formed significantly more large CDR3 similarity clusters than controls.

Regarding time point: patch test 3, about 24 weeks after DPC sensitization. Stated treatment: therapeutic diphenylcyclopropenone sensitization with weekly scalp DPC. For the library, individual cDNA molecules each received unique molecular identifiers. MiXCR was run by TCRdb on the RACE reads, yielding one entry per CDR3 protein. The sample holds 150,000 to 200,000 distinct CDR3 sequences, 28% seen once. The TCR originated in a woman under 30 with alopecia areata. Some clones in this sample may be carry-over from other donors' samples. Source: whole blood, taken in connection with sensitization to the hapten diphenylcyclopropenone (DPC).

CDR3 bases: TGTGCCAGCAGCCTTGAGATCCACAATGAGCAGTTCTTC. The encoded protein is CASSLEIHNEQFF. This chain joins TRBV4-2 and TRBJ2-1, with D unresolved. This CDR3 has 13 amino acids. The V gene lost 4 bases and the J gene lost 5 bases, with 9 bases spanning the gap. The germline V gene encodes CDR1 LGHNA and CDR2 YNFKEQ.